These 24 T cell receptor beta chains came from one sample sequenced in a study of response to subunit inactivated influenza vaccine. Using its own MiXCR run on the RT-PCR reads, TCRdb lists one record per CDR3 protein. The table includes a few hundred thousand distinct CDR3 sequences, about 11% detected once. These data are also associated with another study on T cells expressing NK-cell markers. This second study notes: 5'RACE template switching with UMIs produced the TCR beta cDNA.

The source was PBMCs from blood, collected on the day of vaccination. The receptors were gathered from a man in his fifties or sixties who received an inactivated influenza vaccine.

This clonotype was found a few times. The chain is built from TRBV7-2 and TRBJ2-7; 7 nucleotides line up with TRBD2. The junction had 16 bases not matched to a gene; V was cut back by 6 bases and J by 5 bases. The germline CDR1 and CDR2 sequences are SGHTA and FQGNSA. This CDR3 has 16 amino acids. CDR3 sequence reads: CASRPPFAGRRNEQYF. The CDR3, as DNA: TGTGCCAGCAGGCCTCCCTTCGCCGGGAGGAGGAACGAGCAGTACTTC.

This clonotype was observed a few times. The chain recombines TRBV5-6 with TRBJ2-7; 10 positions agree with TRBD1. V lost 3 bases and J lost 4; bases outside the gene matches: 7. The germline CDR1 and CDR2 sequences are SGHDT and YYEEEE. The CDR3 sequence is 15 residues long. For the CDR3, the DNA is TGTGCCAGCAGCTCCTACCGGGACAGGGGTTACGAGCAGTACTTC. It specifies CASSSYRDRGYEQYF.

This clonotype was recorded a few times. The chain uses TRBV3-1 and TRBJ2-5, with 7 bases identical to TRBD1. The junction had 9 bases not matched to a gene; V was cut back by 0 bases and J by 5 bases. The germline V gene has CDR1 LGHDT and CDR2 YNNKEL (reference sequence). The CDR3 has 16 residues. CDR3 sequence reads: CASSQDWTRGMETQYF. The DNA of the CDR3 is TGTGCCAGCAGCCAAGATTGGACCAGGGGGATGGAGACCCAGTACTTC.

The rearrangement uses TRBV12-3 or TRBV12-4 and TRBJ1-6; no firm D call. The length of the CDR3 is 13 residues. Trimming left V 2 bases short and J 4 bases short, with 3 bases between. CDR3 DNA: TGTGCCAGCAGTTTACCTTATAATTCACCCCTCCACTTT. It codes for CASSLPYNSPLHF.

The chain recombines TRBV6-2 or TRBV6-3 with TRBJ1-5, with 9 bases aligning to TRBD1. Trimming took 5 bases from V and 11 from J; bases not matched to a gene: 7. This CDR3 is built from 13 residues. Germline V CDR1 and CDR2: MNHEY, SVGEGT. CDR3: CASSVDRGLAQHF. CDR3 in DNA: TGTGCCAGCAGTGTGGACAGGGGACTGGCCCAGCATTTT.

The chain links TRBV20-1 to TRBJ2-5; TRBD2 aligns across 9 bases. The CDR3 length is 13 residues. Germline V CDR1 and CDR2: DFQATT, SNEGSKA (reference sequence). V was clipped by 5 bases and J by 4 bases; unmatched bases: 5. The CDR3 region is CSAPSGVSETQYF. CDR3 bases: TGCAGTGCTCCTAGCGGGGTTTCAGAGACCCAGTACTTC.

The CDR3 here is CASSQDPGTSSGAQYF. CDR3 nucleotides: TGCGCCAGCAGCCAAGACCCCGGGACTAGCAGTGGTGCGCAGTATTTT. V is TRBV4-3 and J is TRBJ2-3, with 9 bases lining up with TRBD2. In germline, CDR1 is LGHNA, CDR2 YSLEER. The CDR3 runs 16 residues. V was clipped by 0 bases and J by 10 bases; unmatched bases: 11.

This chain connects TRBV11-1 to TRBJ2-7; D gene unclear. The CDR3 is 13 amino acids. Trimming removed 1 base from V and 4 bases from J, with 8 bases in between. Per germline, CDR1 SGHAT and CDR2 FQDESV (reference sequence). The CDR3 is CASSLVGNYEQYF. CDR3 sequence (DNA): TGTGCCAGCAGCTTAGTTGGGAATTACGAGCAGTACTTC.

The V and J genes are TRBV5-5 and TRBJ1-6; no clear D gene. Germline V gene lookup returns CDR1 SGHKS and CDR2 YYEKEE (reference sequence). CDR3 size: 13 residues. Trimming cost V 0 bases and J 8 bases, with 6 bases left between them. The CDR3 DNA is TGTGCCAGCAGCTTGGTTGGGGATTCACCCCTCCACTTT. Its protein is CASSLVGDSPLHF.

The V gene is TRBV7-2, the J gene TRBJ2-7; D unclear. Germline CDR1 SGHTA, CDR2 FQGNSA. V shed 3 bases and J shed 6 bases, with 9 bases lying between them. CDR3 length: 12 amino acids. This CDR3 is CASSFPASEQYF. CDR3 sequence (DNA): TGTGCCAGCAGCTTCCCTGCGAGCGAGCAGTACTTC.

The CDR3, as DNA: TGCGCCAGCAGCCCGCTTACGTGGAACACCGGGGAGCTGTTTTTT. This encodes CASSPLTWNTGELFF. The J gene is TRBJ2-2, the V gene TRBV5-1, with D uncertain. CDR3 length: 15 amino acids. V gave up 4 bases and J gave up 1 base, with 11 bases separating them. Germline values: CDR1 SGHRS, CDR2 YFSETQ.

This chain connects TRBV18 to TRBJ2-2; D remains unclear. CDR3 length: 14 residues. V was shortened by 1 base and J by 5 bases, with 8 bases between the two germline ends. CDR1 is KGHSH, CDR2 LQKENI, per germline. The CDR3 protein is CASSPRVKTGELFF. The CDR3 nucleotides are TGTGCCAGCTCACCACGAGTGAAGACCGGGGAGCTGTTTTTT.

This clonotype occurred a few times. V usage is TRBV5-4 and J usage is TRBJ1-1, with TRBD1 as a possible D gene (5 bases). The V and J ends lost 4 bases and 5 bases respectively, with 15 bases between them. The CDR3 extends over 14 amino acids. Germline V gene data show CDR1 as SGHNT and CDR2 as YYREEE (reference sequence). The CDR3 DNA reads TGTGCCAGCAGCAAGGACATGCGCCCTACTGAAGCTTTCTTT. As protein: CASSKDMRPTEAFF.

The chain employs TRBV2 and TRBJ2-7; D is possibly TRBD1 (6 bases). The ends were cut back, 7 bases at V and 4 bases at J, with 14 bases in the middle. Germline values: CDR1 SNHLY, CDR2 FYNNEI. CDR3 length equals 13 residues. The CDR3 DNA follows: TGTGCCAGCACCAACATCAGGGGATACGAGCAGTACTTC. Translated: CASTNIRGYEQYF.

The rearrangement uses TRBV4-2 and TRBJ1-4; D is uncertain. Trimming left V 1 base short and J 4 bases short, with 13 bases between. CDR1 and CDR2 (germline): LGHNA, YNFKEQ. The CDR3 totals 16 residues. The CDR3 spells CASSQGLQKYNEKLFF. CDR3 in DNA: TGTGCCAGCAGCCAAGGTTTACAGAAGTATAATGAAAAACTGTTTTTT.

About this clonotype itself: As the CDR3 is not closed by the conserved phenylalanine or tryptophan, this likely results from a read error. The chain links TRBV12-3 or TRBV12-4 to TRBJ2-1; 11 nucleotides match TRBD2. Trimming cost V 1 base and J 9 bases; bases outside gene matches: 2. The CDR3 is 14 amino acids. CDR3 DNA: TGTGCCAGCAGTTTAGAACTAGCGGGGGCTGAGCAGTTCTTA. Translation gives CASSLELAGAEQFL.

This clonotype was recorded many times. The genes are TRBV20-1 and TRBJ1-5; the D gene is possibly TRBD1 (6 bases). Per germline, CDR1 DFQATT and CDR2 SNEGSKA (reference sequence). Between the trimmed V and J ends, which lost 3 bases and 4 bases, there was a span of 10 bases. CDR3 length: 13 amino acids. The CDR3 DNA reads TGCAGTGCTAGTGCCAGGGGAAATCAGCCCCAGCATTTT. The encoded protein is CSASARGNQPQHF.

The chain carries TRBV10-3 and TRBJ2-3, with 10 bases that match TRBD1. The germline CDR1 and CDR2 sequences are ENHRY and SYGVKD. This CDR3 region has 16 residues. V shed 5 bases, J shed 5 bases, and the junction held 10 bases outside the gene matches. The CDR3 spells CAISLPGTGVGDTQYF. The CDR3 DNA reads as TGTGCCATCAGTCTCCCCGGGACAGGGGTGGGAGATACGCAGTATTTT.

The genes are TRBV30 and TRBJ2-5, with a weak D call TRBD2 (6 bases). CDR1 and CDR2 (germline): GTSNPN, SVGIG (reference sequence). This CDR3 comprises 12 residues. The V gene lost 5 bases and the J gene lost 5 bases, with 12 bases spanning the gap. CDR3 protein: CAWLLGGETQYF. In DNA form, the CDR3 reads TGTGCCTGGTTGCTGGGAGGTGAGACCCAGTACTTC.

V gene TRBV24-1 combines with J gene TRBJ2-3, with TRBD1 matching 8 bases. Germline CDR1 reads KGHDR; CDR2 reads SFDVKD. The CDR3 loop spans 15 amino acids. J was trimmed by 2 bases and V by 4 bases; bases with no gene match: 4. CDR3 sequence (DNA): TGTGCCACCAGTGAAAACAGGGGGTACACAGATACGCAGTATTTT. It codes for CATSENRGYTDTQYF.

This clonotype was found once. A read error may account for a junction end that differs from germline. The chain has TRBV20-1 and TRBJ2-5; unclear D gene. The CDR3 loop spans 14 amino acids. Germline values: CDR1 DFQATT, CDR2 SNEGSKA (reference sequence). The DNA of the CDR3 is TGCAGTACTGGAACCTACCCCTTAGCAGAGACCCCGTACTTC. This sequence encodes CSTGTYPLAETPYF.

The genes are TRBV4-2 and TRBJ2-2; D not resolved. Germline assignment: CDR1 LGHNA and CDR2 YNFKEQ. The CDR3 is 15 residues long. Trimming removed 1 base from V and 9 bases from J, with 15 bases in between. CDR3 sequence reads: CASSQALINPRELFF. The CDR3 DNA is TGTGCCAGCAGCCAAGCTCTCATCAACCCTCGGGAGCTGTTTTTT.

The chain recombines TRBV12-3 or TRBV12-4 with TRBJ2-7; TRBD1 matches 7 bases. CDR3 length: 17 amino acids. Trimming at V came to 4 bases and at J to 7 bases, leaving 19 bases not matched to a gene. The CDR3 nucleotides are TGTGCCAGCAGTTACGAGAGGGGGCTTGGGGGCGCGAGGGAGCAGTACTTC. This sequence encodes CASSYERGLGGAREQYF.

A few counts support this clonotype. The V and J genes are TRBV6-1 and TRBJ1-2; a possible D gene is TRBD1 (5 bases). The CDR3 runs 13 residues. Germline CDR1 and CDR2: MNHNS and SASEGT. The V and J ends lost 6 bases and 8 bases respectively, with 16 bases between them. The chain's CDR3 is CASRPGGVQGYTF. The CDR3 nucleotides are TGTGCCAGCAGGCCTGGGGGAGTACAGGGCTACACCTTC.